This T cell receptor beta chain was captured by sequencing in a study of shared clonotypes between healthy human individuals. This CDR3 spans 12 amino acids. Germline CDR1 MNHNY, CDR2 SVGAGI (reference sequence). The V end was cut by 0 bases, the J end by 8 bases, with 5 bases between. Notes on this clone: Its antigen is still unknown.

Assay: immunoSEQ multiplex PCR; the TCRdb copy retains only in-frame clones and omits some. Counted here are about 550,000 clones, roughly 95% occurring once; the ten biggest clones make up approximately 0.1%. Naive CD8 cells lacked CD45RO and underwent positive selection for CCR7, leaving out terminally differentiated effector memory CD45RA+ cells. Study-wide results and limits: The rarefaction results pointed to incomplete sorted-subset sequencing despite large depth. For naive CD4 cells, roughly 5% of clonotypes were shared across a few donors.

The receptor was isolated from a woman aged 25 to 39 in good health. The sequencing sample was made of naive CD8+ T cells sorted from blood. V gene TRBV6-6 combines with J gene TRBJ2-1; D perhaps matches TRBD2 (5 bases). As DNA, the CDR3 is TGTGCCAGCAGTTACTCGGGAGATGAGCAGTTCTTC. As protein: CASSYSGDEQFF.